The 17 T cell receptor beta chains listed next were all sequenced from one sample in a study of neurological immune-mediated disorders (dated by TCRdb to between 2018 and 2021). Libraries were prepared through 5' RACE. The sequencer listed for this sample is Illumina HiSeq 2500. The public reads were quality trimmed at Q25 with fastp and then assembled into clones with MiXCR by TCRdb, keeping productive beta chains. Entries are consolidated by CDR3 protein sequence, retaining the most common genes and DNA. The sample records 50,000 to 70,000 distinct CDR3 sequences, about an eighth of which are singletons. Together, the top ten hold about 10% of the sample. Sequenced material: PBMCs. These receptors were obtained from a woman aged 60-75 years with HTLV-1-associated myelopathy (HAM/TSP).

The chain is built from TRBV3-1 and TRBJ1-5; D is ambiguous. V lost 0 bases to trimming and J lost 5 bases, with 2 bases between them. This CDR3 contains 12 residues. Germline-derived CDR1 and CDR2 are LGHDT and YNNKEL (reference sequence). In DNA, the CDR3 is TGTGCCAGCAGCCAAGAGGATCAGCCCCAGCATTTT. This translates into CASSQEDQPQHF.

This clonotype came up many times. The genes are TRBV18 and TRBJ2-5; D is unclear. Trimming stripped 5 bases from V and 0 bases from J, with 4 bases between. This CDR3 has 12 residues. Looked up from germline, CDR1 is KGHSH and CDR2 is LQKENI. The CDR3 sequence: CASSGYQETQYF. The CDR3, as DNA: TGTGCCAGCTCAGGGTACCAAGAGACCCAGTACTTC.

This clonotype was observed at least ten times. The V call is TRBV12-3 or TRBV12-4, the J call TRBJ1-2; 8 bases line up with TRBD1. V shed 6 bases and J 5 bases; nucleotides not matched to a gene: 5. This CDR3 has 13 amino acids. Here the CDR3 reads CASSTDRVYGYTF. CDR3 nucleotide sequence: TGTGCCAGCAGCACGGACAGGGTTTATGGCTACACCTTC.

Many counts were recorded for this clonotype. This chain uses TRBV18 with TRBJ2-7, with 9 bases matching TRBD2. Looked up from germline, CDR1 is KGHSH and CDR2 is LQKENI. This CDR3 contains 15 residues. After removal of 2 bases from V and 2 bases from J, the junction contained 4 bases not matched to a gene. Written as DNA, the CDR3 is TGTGCCAGCTCACCAACAAGCGGGGGGACCTACGAGCAGTACTTC. Its translation is CASSPTSGGTYEQYF. The variable domain in full, with the rest retrieved from reference TRBV18 and TRBJ2-7, is NAGVMQNPRHLVRRRGQEARLRCSPMKGHSHVYWYRQLPEEGLKFMVYLQKENIIDESGMPKERFSAEFPKEGPSILRIQQVVRGDSAAYFCASSPTSGGTYEQYFGPGTRLTVT.

This clonotype is labeled as medium-sized. The genes are TRBV29-1 and TRBJ2-3; D may correspond to TRBD1 or TRBD2 (5 bases each). CDR1 and CDR2 (germline): SQVTM, ANQGSEA. V lost 5 bases and J 0 bases, leaving 9 bases between the germline ends. This CDR3 has 13 amino acids. For the CDR3, the DNA is TGCAGCGTTACTGGGGACAGCACAGATACGCAGTATTTT. Translated: CSVTGDSTDTQYF.

This clonotype showed up many times. The chain uses TRBV28 and TRBJ1-2; a possible D gene is TRBD1 (6 bases). CDR3 size: 15 residues. CDR1 is MDHEN, CDR2 SYDVKM, per germline. Trimming removed 3 bases from V and 6 bases from J, with 17 bases in between. The DNA for the CDR3 is TGTGCCAGCAGTTTCCCCCAGGGGACGAGGAATGGCTACACCTTC. Its protein is CASSFPQGTRNGYTF.

This clonotype was recorded at least ten times. The chain recombines TRBV20-1 with TRBJ2-1; tentatively, D is TRBD2 (5 bases). CDR1 DFQATT and CDR2 SNEGSKA come from the germline V gene (reference sequence). The CDR3 covers 12 residues. Trimming removed 5 bases from V and 8 bases from J, with 13 bases in between. This CDR3 is CSAGEQNYEQFF. CDR3 in DNA: TGCAGTGCTGGGGAGCAAAACTATGAGCAGTTCTTC.

About this clonotype: One end of the junction varies from germline; a read error may be responsible. V and J are TRBV7-2 and TRBJ2-7, with D tentatively TRBD2 (5 bases). The CDR3 runs 15 residues. Germline V CDR1 and CDR2: SGHTA, FQGNSA. CDR3 residues: CASSFRVARSNEQYF. Here the CDR3 DNA reads TGTGCCAGCAGCTTTCGGGTAGCGCGCTCCAACGAGCAGTACTTC.

Many counts were recorded for this clonotype. The chain uses TRBV29-1 and TRBJ1-2; no clear D gene. The CDR3 is 12 amino acids. Trimming removed 2 bases from V and 5 bases from J, with 9 bases in between. Per germline, CDR1 SQVTM and CDR2 ANQGSEA. CDR3 nucleotide sequence: TGCAGCGTTGAACTGGGGTGGTATGGCTACACCTTC. Its translation: CSVELGWYGYTF. Together with reference TRBV29-1 and TRBJ1-2, the CDR3 gives the full variable domain: SAVISQKPSRDICQRGTSLTIQCQVDSQVTMMFWYRQQPGQSLTLIATANQGSEATYESGFVIDKFPISRPNLTFSTLTVSNMSPEDSSIYLCSVELGWYGYTFGSGTRLTVV.

At least ten counts were recorded for this clonotype. V gene TRBV7-8 combines with J gene TRBJ2-2; possibly TRBD1 for D (5 bases). The germline V gene has CDR1 SGHVS and CDR2 FQNEAQ. There are 16 residues in the CDR3. Trimming removed 2 bases at V and 1 base at J, with 11 bases between. CDR3 bases: TGTGCCAGCAGCTTATTTCGACAGCTGAACACCGGGGAGCTGTTTTTT. It is translated as CASSLFRQLNTGELFF. Full variable domain (rest looked up from reference TRBV7-8 and TRBJ2-2): GAGVSQSPRYKVAKRGQDVALRCDPISGHVSLFWYQQALGQGPEFLTYFQNEAQLDKSGLPSDRFFAERPEGSVSTLKIQRTQQEDSAVYLCASSLFRQLNTGELFFGEGSRLTVL.

Remarks on this clonotype: An end of the junction does not agree with germline; a read error may underlie this. The chain carries TRBV3-1 and TRBJ2-5; D unclear. Looked up from germline, CDR1 is LGHDT and CDR2 is YNNKEL (reference sequence). The CDR3 is 15 amino acids. The CDR3 DNA follows: TGTGCCAACAGCCAAGATCGAGGCCACGGGGAGACCCAGTACTTC. This translates into CANSQDRGHGETQYF.

This clonotype was seen ten or more times. The CDR3 sequence: CASTQDGYSGNTIYF. In nucleotides, the CDR3 is TGTGCCAGCACCCAGGACGGTTACTCTGGAAACACCATATATTTT. The chain links TRBV28 to TRBJ1-3; D is unclear. The ends were cut back, 7 bases at V and 0 bases at J, with 13 bases in the middle. The CDR3 consists of 15 residues. CDR1 and CDR2 from the germline V gene are MDHEN and SYDVKM.

Many counts were recorded for this clonotype. This chain connects TRBV14 to TRBJ2-1; 8 bases match TRBD2. Germline loops: CDR1 SGHDN, CDR2 FVKESK. After removal of 7 bases from V and 3 bases from J, the junction contained 8 bases not matched to a gene. The CDR3 covers 15 residues. The CDR3 sequence: CASKNGTSIYNEQFF. The CDR3 DNA reads as TGTGCCAGCAAGAACGGGACTAGTATCTACAATGAGCAGTTCTTC.

The chain couples TRBV30 to TRBJ1-4; unclear D gene. The CDR3 extends over 14 amino acids. Per the germline V gene, CDR1 is GTSNPN and CDR2 is SVGIG (reference sequence). Trimming removed 2 bases at V and 8 bases at J, with 15 bases between. For the CDR3, the DNA is TGTGCCTGGAGTCGAACAGCGCCAGGAGAAAAACTGTTTTTT. Translating it yields CAWSRTAPGEKLFF.

This clonotype occurred many times. This chain links TRBV5-1 with TRBJ2-1; D possibly matches TRBD1 or TRBD2 (7 bases each). The ends were cut back, 4 bases at V and 6 bases at J, with 17 bases in the middle. In germline, CDR1 is SGHRS, CDR2 YFSETQ. The CDR3 totals 15 residues. This chain's CDR3 is CASSPQGGVGNEQFF. Here the CDR3 DNA reads TGCGCCAGCAGCCCCCAGGGGGGGGTTGGCAATGAGCAGTTCTTC.

The table lists this clonotype with a few counts. The chain joins TRBV19 to TRBJ1-1; 7 bases fit TRBD1. With 8 bases clipped from V and 11 bases from J, the junction kept 14 bases outside the gene matches. Germline-derived CDR1 and CDR2 are LNHDA and SQIVND (reference sequence). This CDR3 region has 13 residues. In DNA form, the CDR3 reads TGTGCCAGTGGACAGGACCGACACTCAGATGCTTTCTTT. Protein sequence: CASGQDRHSDAFF.

This clonotype was recorded many times. This chain joins TRBV6-5 and TRBJ2-7, with D possibly matching TRBD2 (6 bases). The V end was cut by 6 bases, the J end by 3 bases, with 18 bases between. The length of the CDR3 is 15 residues. CDR1 and CDR2 from the germline V gene are MNHEY and SVGAGI. The DNA of the CDR3 is TGTGCCAGCAGGTACCGACCGGGACTGGGCTACGAGCAGTACTTC. Its protein is CASRYRPGLGYEQYF.